Described below is a single TCR beta chain sequence and its context. A few counts support this clonotype. Its recognized antigen is unknown. Base quality data are lacking; no much larger clone is found one base away. This entry comes from a study of identical twins (dated by TCRdb to 2016 to 2017). For the study in its entirety: TCR alpha and beta repertoires from monozygotic twins, unrelated adults of various ages and cord blood were deep-sequenced to test whether fetal clonotypes persist. To rule out contamination, replicate twin experiments were performed at different times with different library preparation protocols. General findings and caveats noted by the study authors: Out-of-frame TCR alpha sequences shared between twins showed an excess of low generation-probability sequences compared with coincidental sharing between unrelated individuals. Fewer insertions were carried by abundant cord blood beta clonotypes; a weaker similar trend was observed in young adult naive repertoires, while no such trend was observed in memory repertoires. In beta out-of-frame sequences, excess twin sharing was weaker, because having fewer shared sequences lowered the signal-to-noise ratio. Invariant T cells such as MAIT and iNKT could partly confound zero-insertion analyses, although diverse VJ usage argued against such confounding for most clonotypes. In monozygotic twins, out-of-frame TCR alpha sharing was systematically underestimated by recombination models, although the models agreed with sharing between unrelated individuals. Because the same donors could not be followed over many years, the conclusions relied on cross-sectional statistical analysis.

CDR1 and CDR2 are drawn from the germline V gene: SGDLS, YYNGEE. Counted from cysteine to phenylalanine, this CDR3 has 13 amino acids. Only the CDR3 region is kept as DNA, spanning 39 bases read in frame from base 1. V gives up 0 bases and J gives up 7 bases, and the segment between their germline ends measures 8 bases. Library prep was done by 5' RACE. The data were produced on an Illumina HiSeq 2000. A universal primer binding site was added through template switching, and the final cDNA carried a unique molecular identifier so that TCR cDNA molecules could be counted accurately. Specific primers in the conserved constant-segment region were used to synthesize first-strand cDNA for the TCR alpha and beta chains. To control for contamination, every cDNA library carried two barcodes: a SMART-Mk sample barcode plus Illumina barcodes. Two successive PCR steps introduced TruSeq adapter sequences along with Illumina sample barcodes. TCR alpha and beta cDNA libraries were sequenced on the Illumina HiSeq platform with custom primers. On the study's bioinformatics: MiGEC was used to process raw reads and extract unique molecular identifiers, and MiXCR was used to find CDR3 positions. Recombination models were inferred per individual with the repgenHMM and IGoR tools using an EM algorithm. The tcR package in R was used for shared clonotype analysis, with sharing normalized by the product of cloneset sizes. To study raw recombination free of thymic and clonal selection effects, out-of-frame nonproductive sequences were analyzed. TCRdb redid the processing of the public reads, applying fastp at Q25 and MiXCR, and retained in-frame beta chains. Rows matching on CDR3 protein sequence are summarized as one entry with the most common DNA and genes. None of the V and J calls come from the authors' own analysis; TCRdb made them. For this sample the table gives about 730,000 distinct CDR3 sequences, of which approximately 21% were detected only once. Clones ranked in the top ten supply roughly 4% of the sample.

All donors were healthy Caucasians. Three pairs of female monozygotic twins, all aged roughly 18 to 30 years, made up the twin cohort. The RNA used for TCR libraries was isolated from peripheral blood mononuclear cells. The same sample was also used in a study of T cells expressing NK-cell markers. The second paper further reports: In sorted CD3+CD56+NKG2C+, CD3+CD56+NKG2C- and CD3+CD56-NKG2C+ T-cell subsets from 7 or 8 donors, TCR beta-chain repertoires were profiled. Of the eight sequenced donors, seven were found to be HCMV-seropositive and one was found to be HCMV-seronegative. To restrict sorting to alphabetaTCR-expressing T cells, an anti-gammadeltaTCR antibody was added in several experiments. In six donors, the dominant CD3+CD56+NKG2C+ clonotypes ranked among the top 10 CD8+ clonotypes, making up roughly 1.0-7.0% of CD8+ T cells. Those dominant clonotypes were again the most abundant among CD3+CD56-NKG2C+ cells in a handful of donors, at roughly 28.3-65%. Whether the expanded NKG2C-expressing T cell clones were specific for HCMV antigens was left unclear. All eight donors whose samples were sequenced were randomly selected healthy volunteers, three of them men and five women. To determine HCMV serostatus, a commercial ELISA kit was used to detect HCMV-specific IgG in serum. Bulk peripheral blood T-cell repertoires were additionally sequenced from unsorted PBMC for several donors. MIGEC was used to demultiplex reads and group reads by UMI, and MiTCR was used to assemble and quantify clonotypes. Only TCR cDNA sequences supported by at least two reads were kept to exclude erroneous sequences. The tcR package was used for downstream repertoire analysis, and clonotypes were matched between fractions using CDR3 nucleotide sequence together with V segment. VDJmatch was used to annotate antigen specificity against VDJdb, with one amino acid substitution in CDR3 allowed.

Sequenced: PBMCs. The sequence links TRBV9 to TRBJ2-1, with no confidently assigned D gene. This sequence originates from a woman under 30 in good health. The CDR3 has the sequence CASSVEGRNEQFF. The DNA sequence follows: TGTGCCAGCAGCGTAGAGGGTAGGAATGAGCAGTTCTTC.